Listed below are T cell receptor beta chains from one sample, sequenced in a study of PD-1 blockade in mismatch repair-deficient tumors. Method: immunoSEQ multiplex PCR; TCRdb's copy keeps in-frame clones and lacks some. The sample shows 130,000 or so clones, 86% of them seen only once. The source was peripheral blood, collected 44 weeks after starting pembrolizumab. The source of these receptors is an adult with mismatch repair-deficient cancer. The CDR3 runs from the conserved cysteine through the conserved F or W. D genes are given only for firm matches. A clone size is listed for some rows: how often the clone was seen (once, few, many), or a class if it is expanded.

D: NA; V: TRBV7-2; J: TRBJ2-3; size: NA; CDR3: CASSLPWRGRSIDTQYF; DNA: TGTGCCAGCAGCTTACCCTGGCGGGGGCGTTCGATAGATACGCAGTATTTT
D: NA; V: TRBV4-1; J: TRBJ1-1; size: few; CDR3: CASSRGENTEAFF; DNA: TGCGCCAGCAGCCGGGGCGAGAACACTGAAGCTTTCTTT
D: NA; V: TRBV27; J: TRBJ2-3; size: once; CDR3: CASSPHPAGPRTDTQYF; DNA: TGTGCCAGCAGTCCCCACCCCGCAGGGCCCCGCACAGATACGCAGTATTTT
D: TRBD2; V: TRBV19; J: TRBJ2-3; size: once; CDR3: CASMLAGGSTDTQYF; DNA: TGTGCCAGTATGCTAGCGGGAGGGAGCACAGATACGCAGTATTTT
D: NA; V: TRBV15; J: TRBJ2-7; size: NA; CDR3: CATSADRGPSGSGSSYEQYF; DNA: TGTGCCACCAGCGCGGACAGGGGGCCTAGCGGGAGCGGAAGCTCCTACGAGCAGTACTTC
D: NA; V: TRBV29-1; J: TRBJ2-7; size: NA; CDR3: CSVGGRMSSYEQYF; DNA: TGCAGCGTGGGGGGGCGGATGAGCTCCTACGAGCAGTACTTC
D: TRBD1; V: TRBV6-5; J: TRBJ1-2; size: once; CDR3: CASRDRQGDGYTF; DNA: TGTGCCAGCAGGGATCGACAGGGAGATGGCTACACCTTC
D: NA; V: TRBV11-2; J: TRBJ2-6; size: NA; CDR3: CASSLAVSGANVLTF; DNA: TGTGCCAGCAGCTTAGCGGTTTCTGGGGCCAACGTCCTGACTTTC
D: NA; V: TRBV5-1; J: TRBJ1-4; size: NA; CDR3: CASSLDAATNEKLFF; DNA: TGCGCCAGCAGCTTGGATGCTGCAACTAATGAAAAACTGTTTTTT
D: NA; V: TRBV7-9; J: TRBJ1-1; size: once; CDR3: CASSYGTQNTEAFF; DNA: TGTGCCAGCAGCTATGGGACACAGAACACTGAAGCTTTCTTT
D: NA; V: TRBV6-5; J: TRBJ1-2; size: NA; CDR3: CASSYSVGGNYGYTF; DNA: TGTGCCAGCAGTTACTCGGTCGGGGGGAACTATGGCTACACCTTC
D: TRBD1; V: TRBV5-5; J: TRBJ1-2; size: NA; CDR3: CASSSLPTGANGYTF; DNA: TGTGCCAGCAGCTCCCTACCGACAGGGGCCAATGGCTACACCTTC
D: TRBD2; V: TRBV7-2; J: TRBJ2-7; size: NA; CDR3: CASSLRGTGGISYEQYF; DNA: TGTGCCAGCAGCTTAAGGGGGACGGGGGGGATCTCCTACGAGCAGTACTTC
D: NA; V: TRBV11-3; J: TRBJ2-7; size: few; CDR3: CASSSSFEGYEQYF; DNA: TGTGCCAGCAGCTCCTCTTTCGAGGGCTACGAGCAGTACTTC
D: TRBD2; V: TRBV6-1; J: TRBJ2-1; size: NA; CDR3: CASSELLAGVLDEQFF; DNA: TGTGCCAGCAGTGAATTACTAGCGGGAGTGTTGGATGAGCAGTTCTTC
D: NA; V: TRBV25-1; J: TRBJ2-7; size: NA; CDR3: CASSELLRYEQYF; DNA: TGTGCCAGCAGTGAATTGTTACGCTACGAGCAGTACTTC
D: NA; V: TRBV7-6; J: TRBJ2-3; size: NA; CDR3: CASSSPSGTRTDTQYF; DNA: TGTGCCAGCAGCTCCCCGAGCGGCACCCGCACAGATACGCAGTATTTT
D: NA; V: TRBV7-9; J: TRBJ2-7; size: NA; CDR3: CASSWGPAYEQYF; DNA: TGTGCCAGCAGCTGGGGCCCCGCCTACGAGCAGTACTTC
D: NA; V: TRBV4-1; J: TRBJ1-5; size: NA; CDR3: CASSQVGQGDQPQHF; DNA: TGCGCCAGCAGCCAAGTTGGTCAGGGAGATCAGCCCCAGCATTTT
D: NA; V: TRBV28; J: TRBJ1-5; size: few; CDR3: CASSLTNQPQHF; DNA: TGTGCCAGCAGTTTAACCAATCAGCCCCAGCATTTT
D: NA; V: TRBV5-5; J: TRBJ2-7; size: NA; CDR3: CASSLALALSEQYF; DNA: TGTGCCAGCAGCTTGGCTCTAGCCTTATCCGAGCAGTACTTC
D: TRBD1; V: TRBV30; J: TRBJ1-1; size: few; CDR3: CAWSQDREELNTEAFF; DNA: TGTGCCTGGAGCCAGGACAGGGAGGAGTTGAACACTGAAGCTTTCTTT
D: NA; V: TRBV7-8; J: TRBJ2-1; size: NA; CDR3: CASSLAWGYNEQFF; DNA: TGTGCCAGCAGCTTAGCGTGGGGCTACAATGAGCAGTTCTTC
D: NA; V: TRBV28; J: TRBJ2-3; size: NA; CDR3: CAFGGEGQNTDTQYF; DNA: TGTGCTTTCGGGGGAGAGGGACAGAACACAGATACGCAGTATTTT
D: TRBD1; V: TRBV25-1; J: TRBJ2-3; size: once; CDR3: CASSEYGDSGTQYF; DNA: TGTGCCAGCAGTGAATATGGGGACAGTGGTACGCAGTATTTT
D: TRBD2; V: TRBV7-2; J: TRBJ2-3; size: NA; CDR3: CASSPIGSGGDTQYF; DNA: TGTGCCAGCAGCCCCATTGGATCGGGGGGAGATACGCAGTATTTT
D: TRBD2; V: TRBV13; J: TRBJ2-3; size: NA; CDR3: CASSLGLGTSVSGTDTQYF; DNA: TGTGCCAGCAGCTTAGGCCTCGGGACTAGCGTATCGGGCACAGATACGCAGTATTTT
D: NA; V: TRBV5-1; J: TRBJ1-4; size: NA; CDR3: CARPRRDGNSGEKLFF; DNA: TGCGCCCGCCCGAGGCGAGATGGGAATTCGGGTGAAAAACTGTTTTTT
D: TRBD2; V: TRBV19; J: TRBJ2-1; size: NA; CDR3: CASSPLAGVYEQFF; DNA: TGTGCCAGTAGTCCCCTAGCGGGAGTGTATGAGCAGTTCTTC
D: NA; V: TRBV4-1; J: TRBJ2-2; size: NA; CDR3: CASRQSGTHTGELFF; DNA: TGCGCCAGCAGACAATCCGGGACCCACACCGGGGAGCTGTTTTTT
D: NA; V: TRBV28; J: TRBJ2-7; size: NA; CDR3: CASSPRGGSSYEQYF; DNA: TGTGCCAGCAGTCCAAGGGGTGGGAGCTCCTACGAGCAGTACTTC
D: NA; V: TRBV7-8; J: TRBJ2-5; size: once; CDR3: CASRGGYSALDADRMGTTQYF; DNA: TGTGCCAGCAGGGGAGGGTACTCAGCCTTAGACGCGGACAGGATGGGAACGACCCAGTACTTC
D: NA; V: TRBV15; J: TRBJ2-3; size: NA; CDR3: CATSRVGERTDTQYF; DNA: TGTGCCACCAGCAGAGTGGGGGAACGGACAGATACGCAGTATTTT
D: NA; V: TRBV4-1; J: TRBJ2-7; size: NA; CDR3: CASSQAPLSTYEQYF; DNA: TGCGCCAGCAGCCAAGCTCCGCTTTCTACCTACGAGCAGTACTTC
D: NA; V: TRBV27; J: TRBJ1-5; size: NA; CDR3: CASSGWGGQPQHF; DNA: TGTGCCAGCAGTGGCTGGGGTGGGCAGCCCCAGCATTTT
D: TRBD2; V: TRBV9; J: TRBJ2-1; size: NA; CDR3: CASSAGTSGSRASNEQFF; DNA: TGTGCCAGCAGTGCCGGGACTAGCGGGAGTAGGGCGAGCAATGAGCAGTTCTTC
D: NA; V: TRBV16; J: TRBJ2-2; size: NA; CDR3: CASSQSGVGTGELFF; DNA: TGTGCCAGCAGCCAATCCGGGGTTGGCACCGGGGAGCTGTTTTTT
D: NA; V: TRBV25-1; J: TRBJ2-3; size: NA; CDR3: CASSDSSGWLTDTQYF; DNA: TGTGCCAGCAGTGATTCCTCGGGGTGGTTAACAGATACGCAGTATTTT
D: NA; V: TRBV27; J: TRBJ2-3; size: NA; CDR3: CASRRADTQYF; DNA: TGTGCCAGCCGTCGGGCAGATACGCAGTATTTT
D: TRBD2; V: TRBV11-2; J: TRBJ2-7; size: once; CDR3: CASSLWRGLWTSGSGEQYF; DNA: TGTGCCAGCAGCTTATGGAGGGGACTGTGGACTAGCGGGAGTGGCGAGCAGTACTTC
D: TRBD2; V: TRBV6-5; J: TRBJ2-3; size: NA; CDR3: CASSSGTSSIDTQYF; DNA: TGTGCCAGCAGCTCAGGGACTAGCAGCATAGATACGCAGTATTTT
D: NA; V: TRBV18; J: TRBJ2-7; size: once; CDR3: CASSHGESGSYEQYF; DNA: TGTGCCAGCTCACATGGGGAGTCGGGCTCCTACGAGCAGTACTTC
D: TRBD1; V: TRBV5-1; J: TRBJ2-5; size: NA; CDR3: CASSFNTGGRETQYF; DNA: TGCGCCAGCAGCTTCAATACAGGGGGCAGGGAGACCCAGTACTTC
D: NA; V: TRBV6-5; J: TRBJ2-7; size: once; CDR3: CASSLGGAWDEQYF; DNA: TGTGCCAGCTCCCTTGGGGGGGCGTGGGACGAGCAGTACTTC
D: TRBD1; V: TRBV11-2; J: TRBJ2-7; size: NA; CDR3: CASSLGPGTGGSYEQYF; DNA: TGTGCCAGCAGCTTAGGCCCCGGGACAGGGGGCTCCTACGAGCAGTACTTC
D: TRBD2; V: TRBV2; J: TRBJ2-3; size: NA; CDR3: CASSVDGEGTDTQYF; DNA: TGTGCCAGCAGTGTGGACGGGGAGGGGACAGATACGCAGTATTTT
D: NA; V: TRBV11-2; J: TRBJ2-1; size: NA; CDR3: CASSLEVGSYNEQFF; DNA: TGTGCCAGCAGCTTAGAGGTCGGATCCTACAATGAGCAGTTCTTC
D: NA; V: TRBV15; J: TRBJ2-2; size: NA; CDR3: CATSSRGVINGELFF; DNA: TGTGCCACCAGCAGCAGGGGGGTAATCAACGGGGAGCTGTTTTTT
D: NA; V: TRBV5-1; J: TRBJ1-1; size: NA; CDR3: CASSPAAFNTEAFF; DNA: TGCGCCAGCAGCCCGGCCGCATTTAACACTGAAGCTTTCTTT
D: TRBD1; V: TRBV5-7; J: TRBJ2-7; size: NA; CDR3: CASSPGQGTGRYYEQYF; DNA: TGTGCCAGCAGTCCGGGACAGGGCACCGGGCGGTACTACGAGCAGTACTTC